One sample yielded the 24 T cell receptor beta chains listed below, sequenced in a study of Tregs in tolerant kidney transplant recipients. Repertoires were generated with immunoSEQ multiplex PCR, while TCRdb's copy carries only in-frame clones and drops some. Of more than 75,000 clones detected, roughly 93% appear once; the ten largest clones hold approximately 0.5%. Here the sequenced sample was CD4+ T cells from blood, taken before the transplant. The receptor set was obtained from a human donor who received a combined kidney and bone marrow transplant.

The chain uses TRBV7-3 and TRBJ2-2; 10 bases fit TRBD2. CDR1 and CDR2 (germline): SGHTA, FQGTGA. V was clipped by 2 bases and J by 5 bases; unmatched bases: 2. The CDR3 covers 15 residues. The CDR3 reads CASSLLAGETGELFF. CDR3 nucleotide sequence: TGTGCCAGCAGCTTACTAGCGGGGGAGACCGGGGAGCTGTTTTTT.

The V call is TRBV30, the J call TRBJ2-3; D possibly corresponds to TRBD1 (5 bases). Germline V CDR1 and CDR2: GTSNPN, SVGIG (reference sequence). The CDR3 sequence is 13 residues long. Between the trimmed V and J ends, which lost 4 bases and 6 bases, there was a span of 14 bases. CDR3 sequence: CAWKGGAWDTQYF. CDR3 nucleotide sequence: TGTGCCTGGAAAGGTGGGGCTTGGGATACGCAGTATTTT.

V usage is TRBV9 and J usage is TRBJ1-2, with TRBD1 as a possible D gene (6 bases). Germline CDR1 SGDLS, CDR2 YYNGEE. V was pared by 3 bases and J by 6 bases, with 9 bases between. CDR3 length: 12 residues. In DNA form, the CDR3 reads TGTGCCAGCAGCGCCCGGACAGATGGCTACACCTTC. It encodes CASSARTDGYTF.

This clone came up once. This chain joins TRBV21-1 and TRBJ2-2; the table's D call, TRBD2, was not checked against the DNA. TRBV21-1 constitutes a pseudogene. The CDR3 spans 14 residues. CDR3 bases: TGTGCCAGCAGCAAAGGAGGAGGGGGGGAGGAGCTGTTTTTT. Protein: CASSKGGGGEELFF.

The chain couples TRBV11-3 to TRBJ2-1; 7 bases agree with TRBD2. This CDR3 is 17 amino acids long. From germline, CDR1 is SGHNT and CDR2 YENEEA. J gave up 10 bases and V 3 bases, and 18 bases lay outside the gene matches. The CDR3 sequence is CASSFQGTTLPTGEQFF. CDR3 nucleotides: TGTGCCAGCAGCTTTCAAGGGACTACGCTCCCTACGGGGGAGCAGTTCTTC. Together with reference TRBV11-3 and TRBJ2-1, the CDR3 gives the full variable domain: EAGVVQSPRYKIIEKKQPVAFWCNPISGHNTLYWYLQNLGQGPELLIRYENEEAVDDSQLPKDRFSAERLKGVDSTLKIQPAELGDSAVYLCASSFQGTTLPTGEQFFGPGTRLTVL.

The rearrangement uses TRBV19 and TRBJ2-3, with D possibly TRBD1 on 6 matching bases. V gave up 10 bases and J gave up 7 bases, with 21 bases separating them. The V gene's germline CDR1 is LNHDA and CDR2 SQIVND (reference sequence). The CDR3 sequence is 14 residues long. Written as DNA, the CDR3 is TGTGCCACCTCTACTACAGGGCGCATGAATACGCAGTATTTT. This gives the protein CATSTTGRMNTQYF.

This chain connects TRBV2 to TRBJ1-2; D might be TRBD1 (6 bases). CDR3 length: 12 amino acids. V was clipped by 5 bases and J by 5 bases, with 9 bases between them. CDR1 and CDR2 from the germline V gene are SNHLY and FYNNEI. The CDR3: CASSTTGYGYTF. The CDR3 DNA is TGTGCCAGCAGTACGACAGGTTATGGCTACACCTTC.

The genes are TRBV6-1 and TRBJ1-2, with D uncertain. The V gene's germline CDR1 is MNHNS and CDR2 SASEGT. V lost 7 bases and J 4 bases, leaving 10 bases between the germline ends. The CDR3 has 12 amino acids. CDR3 bases: TGTGCCAGCATGTCGGCAGGCTATGGCTACACCTTC. Translated, it gives CASMSAGYGYTF.

As to this clone: The same CDR3 is also encoded by other DNA sequences in this sample. The chain recombines TRBV5-4 with TRBJ1-6, with D perhaps matching TRBD1 (5 bases). Trimming cost V 0 bases and J 10 bases, with 11 bases left between them. This CDR3 is 14 amino acids long. Germline-derived CDR1 and CDR2 are SGHNT and YYREEE (reference sequence). CDR3 DNA: TGTGCCAGCAGCTTGGTGGGGGGAGACTCACCCCTCCACTTT. This gives the protein CASSLVGGDSPLHF.

The V gene is TRBV19, the J gene TRBJ2-6, with a possible D match to TRBD1 (5 bases). Looked up from germline, CDR1 is LNHDA and CDR2 is SQIVND (reference sequence). Trimming cost V 5 bases and J 2 bases, with 13 bases left between them. CDR3 length: 16 amino acids. CDR3 residues: CASSSQGKPGANVLTF. The CDR3 DNA reads TGTGCCAGTAGTTCCCAGGGTAAGCCTGGGGCCAACGTCCTGACTTTC. The full variable domain, with the rest looked up from reference TRBV19 and TRBJ2-6, is DGGITQSPKYLFRKEGQNVTLSCEQNLNHDAMYWYRQDPGQGLRLIYYSQIVNDFQKGDIAEGYSVSREKKESFPLTVTSAQKNPTAFYLCASSSQGKPGANVLTFGAGSRLTVL.

V and J are TRBV7-2 and TRBJ2-6, with D possibly being TRBD1 (6 bases). This CDR3 has 16 residues. Germline loops: CDR1 SGHTA, CDR2 FQGNSA. Deletions cut 4 bases from V and 0 bases from J, with 10 bases between. Here the CDR3 DNA reads TGTGCCAGCAGCTCAGGGGAGAACTCTGGGGCCAACGTCCTGACTTTC. Protein: CASSSGENSGANVLTF. Full variable domain (remainder filled in from reference TRBV7-2 and TRBJ2-6): GAGVSQSPSNKVTEKGKDVELRCDPISGHTALYWYRQSLGQGLEFLIYFQGNSAPDKSGLPSDRFSAERTGGSVSTLTIQRTQQEDSAVYLCASSSGENSGANVLTFGAGSRLTVL.

This chain joins TRBV2 and TRBJ2-2; D remains unclear. This CDR3 has 12 amino acids. V was clipped by 7 bases and J by 4 bases, with 7 bases between them. Germline V gene sequence: CDR1 SNHLY, CDR2 FYNNEI. The CDR3 sequence is CASNFLTGELFF. The CDR3 DNA sequence: TGTGCCAGCAATTTCCTCACCGGGGAGCTGTTTTTT.

The sample holds a few counts of this clone. CDR3 amino acids: CASSDGILYSGNTIYF. The CDR3 DNA sequence: TGTGCCAGCAGTGACGGGATTCTATACTCTGGAAACACCATATATTTT. This chain uses TRBV2 with TRBJ1-3; D gene ambiguous. There are 16 residues in the CDR3. V shed 3 bases and J shed 0 bases, with 12 bases lying between them. The germline CDR1 and CDR2 sequences are SNHLY and FYNNEI. Based on the CDR3 plus reference TRBV2 and TRBJ1-3, the full variable domain is EPEVTQTPSHQVTQMGQEVILRCVPISNHLYFYWYRQILGQKVEFLVSFYNNEISEKSEIFDDQFSVERPDGSNFTLKIRSTKLEDSAMYFCASSDGILYSGNTIYFGEGSWLTVV.

This chain uses TRBV9 with TRBJ2-1, with 11 bases aligning to TRBD2. This CDR3 region has 18 residues. Germline V gene lookup returns CDR1 SGDLS and CDR2 YYNGEE. The J segment lost 4 bases and the V segment lost 3 bases, leaving 12 bases of the junction unmatched. In nucleotides, the CDR3 is TGTGCCAGCAGCGCCCGGACTAGCGGGCGCCTTCAATACAATGAGCAGTTCTTC. Translated, it gives CASSARTSGRLQYNEQFF.

The genes are TRBV5-1 and TRBJ1-4; D remains ambiguous. Germline V lookup: CDR1 SGHRS, CDR2 YFSETQ. CDR3 size: 15 residues. Deletions cut 3 bases from V and 3 bases from J, with 12 bases between. The CDR3 loop is CASSSERPANEKLFF. The CDR3 bases are TGCGCCAGCAGCTCCGAGAGGCCGGCTAATGAAAAACTGTTTTTT.

The CDR3 sequence: CASSFTGVTEAFF. The CDR3, as DNA: TGTGCCAGCAGCTTCACAGGGGTGACTGAAGCTTTCTTT. The chain couples TRBV7-8 to TRBJ1-1; 7 nucleotides align to TRBD1. This CDR3 spans 13 amino acids. The germline V gene encodes CDR1 SGHVS and CDR2 FQNEAQ. J lost 5 bases, V lost 3 bases, and 3 bases had no gene match.

The chain uses TRBV2 and TRBJ2-6; perhaps TRBD1 as D (6 bases). The CDR3 runs 15 residues. Germline values: CDR1 SNHLY, CDR2 FYNNEI. V was cut by 4 bases and J by 5 bases, with 12 bases left in between. The DNA of the CDR3 is TGTGCCAGCAGTGTTGACAGGCCCTGGGCCAACGTCCTGACTTTC. It yields the protein CASSVDRPWANVLTF.

The chain recombines TRBV7-2 with TRBJ2-5; 8 bases are a match to TRBD2. The V gene's germline CDR1 is SGHTA and CDR2 FQGNSA. Trimming removed 2 bases from V and 9 bases from J; junction bases left unmatched: 2. This CDR3 is 12 amino acids long. The CDR3 nucleotides read TGTGCCAGCAGCTTATGGCGGGGGGCCCAGTACTTC. This codes for CASSLWRGAQYF.

The chain's CDR3 is CASSLPRGANLDGYTF. In DNA form, the CDR3 reads TGTGCCAGCAGTTTACCCCGGGGGGCCAACCTCGATGGCTACACCTTC. The gene calls are TRBV28 and TRBJ1-2; TRBD1 might be the D (6 bases). The CDR3 spans 16 residues. Germline V lookup: CDR1 MDHEN, CDR2 SYDVKM. The ends were cut back, 2 bases at V and 6 bases at J, with 19 bases in the middle.

The rearrangement uses TRBV6-5 and TRBJ1-4; D remains ambiguous. This CDR3 is built from 16 residues. V lost 4 bases and J lost 8, with 20 bases in between. Germline assignment: CDR1 MNHEY and CDR2 SVGAGI. The CDR3: CASSLGEQFTGEKLFF. The CDR3 coding sequence is TGTGCCAGCAGTTTGGGCGAACAGTTCACCGGAGAAAAACTGTTTTTT.

This chain links TRBV7-6 with TRBJ2-1; D not certain. Looked up from germline, CDR1 is SGHVS and CDR2 is FNYEAQ. This CDR3 contains 13 residues. The V end was cut by 4 bases, the J end by 6 bases, with 10 bases between. CDR3 bases: TGTGCCAGCAGCTCAGACTGGCGCAATGAGCAGTTCTTC. Its protein is CASSSDWRNEQFF.

This chain connects TRBV5-1 to TRBJ2-3; D is ambiguous. The CDR3 is 12 residues long. The germline V and J ends were trimmed by 2 bases and 3 bases, with 4 bases remaining between them. The germline V gene has CDR1 SGHRS and CDR2 YFSETQ. In nucleotides, the CDR3 is TGCGCCAGCAGCTTTAGAACAGATACGCAGTATTTT. It encodes CASSFRTDTQYF. The full variable domain, rest sourced from reference TRBV5-1 and TRBJ2-3, is KAGVTQTPRYLIKTRGQQVTLSCSPISGHRSVSWYQQTPGQGLQFLFEYFSETQRNKGNFPGRFSGRQFSNSRSEMNVSTLELGDSALYLCASSFRTDTQYFGPGTRLTVL.

CDR3 sequence (DNA): TGTGCCAGCAGCACCGGGACTTTTTCCTACAATGAGCAGTTCTTC. It encodes CASSTGTFSYNEQFF. The chain couples TRBV7-2 to TRBJ2-1; a possible D gene is TRBD2 (6 bases). V lost 5 bases and J 1 base, leaving 12 bases between the germline ends. Germline V gene sequence: CDR1 SGHTA, CDR2 FQGNSA. CDR3 size: 15 residues. The full variable domain, rest sourced from reference TRBV7-2 and TRBJ2-1, is GAGVSQSPSNKVTEKGKDVELRCDPISGHTALYWYRQSLGQGLEFLIYFQGNSAPDKSGLPSDRFSAERTGGSVSTLTIQRTQQEDSAVYLCASSTGTFSYNEQFFGPGTRLTVL.

The chain has TRBV2 and TRBJ2-3; 8 nucleotides align to TRBD2. J was trimmed by 0 bases and V by 6 bases; bases with no gene match: 8. Germline V gene lookup returns CDR1 SNHLY and CDR2 FYNNEI. The CDR3 runs 16 residues. The DNA for the CDR3 is TGTGCCAGCAGACCCCTCCGGGAGGGAAGCACAGATACGCAGTATTTT. Translating it yields CASRPLREGSTDTQYF.